This passage covers 23 T cell receptor beta chains from one sample sequenced in a study of a mutant IDH1 vaccine in newly diagnosed glioma. Time point given: baseline, week 1 (first vaccination visit). Treatment denoted: pre-vaccination baseline after standard-of-care therapy. Profiled with immunoSEQ multiplex PCR; TCRdb holds only in-frame clones, not every one. Of tens of thousands of clones listed, 60% to 85% are singletons. This specimen was PBMCs, taken from a glioma patient treated with radiotherapy, temozolomide or both. The receptors derive from a woman aged 40 to 49 with glioma.

V usage is TRBV5-7 and J usage is TRBJ2-7; the D is unclear. TRBV5-7 is designated an ORF whose function remains uncertain. Trimming removed 3 bases from V and 3 bases from J, with 16 bases in between. There are 15 residues in the CDR3. The CDR3 DNA is TGTGCCAGCAGCTCCCAAAGTACAAGGGACTACGAGCAGTACTTC. It translates to CASSSQSTRDYEQYF.

This sequence joins TRBV29-1 and TRBJ1-1; 9 nucleotides match TRBD1. This CDR3 is 12 amino acids long. V was pared by 7 bases and J by 8 bases, with 8 bases of the junction left unmatched. The germline V gene has CDR1 SQVTM and CDR2 ANQGSEA. CDR3 in amino acids: CSAETGGNEAFF. In DNA, the CDR3 is TGCAGCGCCGAAACAGGGGGCAACGAAGCTTTCTTT.

The chain is built from TRBV6-1 and TRBJ2-2, with TRBD1 identical over 10 bases. The CDR3 length is 13 residues. Trimming took 8 bases from V and 7 from J; bases not matched to a gene: 4. Germline assignment: CDR1 MNHNS and CDR2 SASEGT. The CDR3 nucleotides are TGTGCCAGCCGGACAGGGGGAGTCGGGGAGCTGTTTTTT. Protein sequence: CASRTGGVGELFF.

The chain employs TRBV7-2 and TRBJ1-1; 7 bases line up with TRBD1. The germline V gene encodes CDR1 SGHTA and CDR2 FQGNSA. CDR3 length: 14 residues. Trimming removed 4 bases from V and 7 bases from J; junction bases left unmatched: 9. CDR3 bases: TGTGCCAGCAGCTCCCGACAGGGACATATTGAAGCTTTCTTT. Protein product: CASSSRQGHIEAFF.

The chain couples TRBV25-1 to TRBJ1-3; no clear D. There are 15 residues in the CDR3. Germline V lookup: CDR1 MGHDK, CDR2 SYGVNS. V dropped 4 bases and J dropped 0 bases, with 10 bases sitting between them. CDR3 DNA: TGTGCCAGCAGTGGTAGTACCGCCTCTGGAAACACCATATATTTT. This translates into CASSGSTASGNTIYF.

The chain carries TRBV5-1 and TRBJ1-2; TRBD1 might be the D (6 bases). V gave up 4 bases and J gave up 2 bases, with 9 bases separating them. Germline CDR1 reads SGHRS; CDR2 reads YFSETQ. The CDR3 consists of 13 residues. CDR3 nucleotides: TGCGCCAGCAGCCTTCAGGGGAACTATGGCTACACCTTC. Translated, it gives CASSLQGNYGYTF.

This rearrangement joins TRBV6-6 to TRBJ1-2; possibly TRBD1 for D (5 bases). In germline, CDR1 is MNHNY, CDR2 SVGAGI (reference sequence). Trimming cost V 5 bases and J 7 bases, with 14 bases left between them. The CDR3 consists of 13 residues. In DNA, the CDR3 is TGTGCCAGCAGTCCCCTCGGGGGAAGTGGCTACACCTTC. Translated, it gives CASSPLGGSGYTF.

The V call is TRBV6-5, the J call TRBJ1-5; D uncertain. Trimming cost V 6 bases and J 0 bases, with 12 bases left between them. CDR1 and CDR2 from the germline V gene are MNHEY and SVGAGI. This CDR3 region has 15 residues. The DNA of the CDR3 is TGTGCCAGCAGACCCCGACACTATAGCAATCAGCCCCAGCATTTT. This gives the protein CASRPRHYSNQPQHF.

The rearrangement links TRBV4-3 to TRBJ1-2; D not certain. The length of the CDR3 is 15 residues. V lost 5 bases and J lost 0, with 13 bases in between. CDR1 is LGHNA, CDR2 YSLEER, per germline. In DNA, the CDR3 is TGCGCCAGCAGCGCCGGCCCAAAGACTAACTATGGCTACACCTTC. It specifies CASSAGPKTNYGYTF.

V is TRBV4-3 and J is TRBJ1-1, with 7 bases matching TRBD1. The CDR3 has 15 residues. The V gene end was trimmed by 2 bases and the J gene end by 6 bases; junction bases not matched to a gene: 9. Germline assignment: CDR1 LGHNA and CDR2 YSLEER. The CDR3 sequence: CASSQSGQGVSEAFF. The CDR3 DNA is TGCGCCAGCAGCCAATCAGGGCAGGGGGTCTCTGAAGCTTTCTTT.

This sequence joins TRBV10-3 and TRBJ1-1; a possible D gene is TRBD1 (5 bases). V was shortened by 10 bases and J by 3 bases, with 15 bases between the two germline ends. Germline V gene lookup returns CDR1 ENHRY and CDR2 SYGVKD. The CDR3 loop spans 13 amino acids. CDR3 region: CATKPGLHTEAFF. CDR3 DNA: TGTGCCACAAAGCCGGGACTGCACACTGAAGCTTTCTTT.

The J gene is TRBJ2-7, the V gene TRBV2; D ambiguous. This CDR3 spans 13 amino acids. Germline V gene lookup returns CDR1 SNHLY and CDR2 FYNNEI. V was clipped by 7 bases and J by 3 bases, with 13 bases between them. CDR3 sequence: CASTPRRSYEQYF. For the CDR3, the DNA is TGTGCCAGCACCCCCAGAAGGAGCTACGAGCAGTACTTC.

The CDR3 loop reads CASSLLGATFSYNEQFF. The CDR3 bases are TGTGCCAGCAGCTTGTTAGGGGCCACCTTCTCATACAATGAGCAGTTCTTC. This chain links TRBV5-6 with TRBJ2-1; a possible D gene is TRBD1 (5 bases). V was trimmed by 1 base and J by 4 bases, leaving 18 bases between them. The CDR3 length is 17 residues. Germline V CDR1 and CDR2: SGHDT, YYEEEE.

The chain combines TRBV2 with TRBJ2-7; 9 bases map to TRBD1. The V and J ends lost 5 bases and 3 bases, in that order; junction bases with no gene match: 5. The CDR3 contains 14 residues. In germline, CDR1 is SNHLY, CDR2 FYNNEI. The CDR3 sequence: CASSWTGVGYEQYF. CDR3 in DNA: TGTGCCAGCAGTTGGACAGGGGTGGGCTACGAGCAGTACTTC.

The CDR3 protein is CASSEGGGSYNEQFF. The DNA of the CDR3 is TGTGCCAGCAGTGAAGGGGGGGGAAGCTACAATGAGCAGTTCTTC. The chain couples TRBV2 to TRBJ2-1, with 7 bases aligning to TRBD2. Germline V lookup: CDR1 SNHLY, CDR2 FYNNEI. The CDR3 runs to 15 residues. The ends lost 1 base at V and 3 bases at J; junction bases unmatched: 3.

The J gene is TRBJ2-7, the V gene TRBV6-6; tentative D call: TRBD2 (6 bases). The germline gives CDR1 MNHNY, CDR2 SVGAGI (reference sequence). CDR3 size: 15 residues. V lost 0 bases and J lost 0, with 9 bases in between. The CDR3: CASSYSSGFSYEQYF. The DNA for the CDR3 is TGTGCCAGCAGTTACTCTAGCGGATTCTCCTACGAGCAGTACTTC.

This clone was found a few times. V gene TRBV25-1 combines with J gene TRBJ2-5, with D maybe TRBD1 (6 bases). Trimming took 5 bases from V and 6 from J, leaving 19 bases between them. Looked up from germline, CDR1 is MGHDK and CDR2 is SYGVNS. This CDR3 spans 15 amino acids. The CDR3 DNA reads TGTGCCAGCAGTCCACGGGACATCTCCGGGAAGACCCAGTACTTC. Protein sequence: CASSPRDISGKTQYF.

The V call is TRBV15, the J call TRBJ2-7; TRBD2 is a possible D gene (6 bases). The CDR3 is 13 residues long. Germline V lookup: CDR1 LNHNV, CDR2 YYDKDF (reference sequence). V was shortened by 3 bases and J by 7 bases, with 13 bases between the two germline ends. The CDR3 loop reads CATSRGGLREQYF. CDR3 DNA: TGTGCCACCAGCAGGGGAGGCCTGAGGGAGCAGTACTTC. Supplemented by reference TRBV15 and TRBJ2-7, the full variable domain reads DAMVIQNPRYQVTQFGKPVTLSCSQTLNHNVMYWYQQKSSQAPKLLFHYYDKDFNNEADTPDNFQSRRPNTSFCFLDIRSPGLGDTAMYLCATSRGGLREQYFGPGTRLTVT.

V is TRBV30 and J is TRBJ1-2; 12 positions agree with TRBD1. J lost 4 bases, V lost 4 bases, and 7 bases had no gene match. The CDR3 is made up of 15 amino acids. Germline CDR1 GTSNPN, CDR2 SVGIG (reference sequence). CDR3 coding DNA: TGTGCCTGGACCAGGGACAGGGGGCGCAGCTATGGCTACACCTTC. Its translation is CAWTRDRGRSYGYTF.

The chain employs TRBV30 and TRBJ2-5, with no clear D. CDR1 and CDR2 (germline): GTSNPN, SVGIG (reference sequence). With 3 bases removed from V and 9 bases from J, the gap between germline ends came to 20 bases. CDR3 size: 14 residues. In DNA form, the CDR3 reads TGTGCCTGGAGGGACGGGCCGGGCCGTGGGGCCCAGTACTTC. Translated, it gives CAWRDGPGRGAQYF.

V is TRBV5-1 and J is TRBJ2-7, with D perhaps matching TRBD1 (5 bases). The germline CDR1 and CDR2 sequences are SGHRS and YFSETQ. The V end lost 1 base, the J end lost 4 bases, and 12 bases lay between the germline ends. This CDR3 comprises 14 residues. Written as DNA, the CDR3 is TGCGCCAGCAGCTTGTTGCAGGGCCAATACGAGCAGTACTTC. Translated: CASSLLQGQYEQYF.

The chain links TRBV9 to TRBJ2-5; no clear D gene. The CDR3 runs 13 residues. The V end was cut by 5 bases, the J end by 3 bases, with 11 bases between. The germline V gene encodes CDR1 SGDLS and CDR2 YYNGEE. The CDR3 region has the DNA TGTGCCAGCAGTTGGGCCTTAGAAGAGACCCAGTACTTC. It codes for CASSWALEETQYF.

The V gene is TRBV27, the J gene TRBJ1-4, with D tentatively TRBD1 (5 bases). Trimming left V 7 bases short and J 3 bases short, with 18 bases between. The germline gives CDR1 MNHEY, CDR2 SMNVEV (reference sequence). The CDR3 covers 16 residues. The CDR3 DNA sequence: TGTGCCAGCACCAGGGAGATCAATCCGGCTAATGAAAAACTGTTTTTT. Translation: CASTREINPANEKLFF.